These 29 T cell receptor beta chains share one sample of origin, sequenced in a study of post-analysis software for immune sequencing data. Antigens of these TCRs are unknown. The study's findings and limits: Compared with controls, patients had more of about five TRBV segments, including TRBV5-6, TRBV5-1 and TRBV20-1.

Unique molecular identifiers tagged the TCR beta cDNA libraries. TCRdb passed the PCR reads through MiXCR, listing each CDR3 protein once. The sample includes hundreds of thousands of distinct CDR3 sequences, over 30% of them seen just once. The sample taken for sequencing was blood. The receptors here all came from a girl under 10 years old with multiple sclerosis.

This clonotype was detected only a few times. The chain combines TRBV29-1 with TRBJ2-5; possibly TRBD2 for D (5 bases). V gave up 1 base and J gave up 4 bases, with 7 bases separating them. CDR3 length: 12 amino acids. Germline V gives CDR1 SQVTM, CDR2 ANQGSEA. The CDR3 loop reads CSVEVSGETQYF. CDR3 in DNA: TGCAGCGTTGAAGTCAGCGGAGAGACCCAGTACTTC.

This clonotype has more than one count but fewer than ten. The chain joins TRBV11-2 to TRBJ2-1; D is tentatively TRBD1 or TRBD2 (5 bases each). CDR3 length: 15 amino acids. With 4 bases removed from V and 0 bases from J, the gap between germline ends came to 10 bases. CDR1 is SGHAT and CDR2 is FQNNGV in the germline V gene. CDR3: CASSYRDLSYNEQFF. CDR3 DNA sequence: TGTGCCAGCAGCTACCGGGACCTCTCCTACAATGAGCAGTTCTTC.

This clonotype was seen more than once but under ten times. The chain links TRBV4-1 to TRBJ2-3; D unresolved. Germline loops: CDR1 MGHRA, CDR2 YSYEKL. The ends were cut back, 3 bases at V and 3 bases at J, with 13 bases in the middle. This CDR3 has 15 residues. The CDR3 DNA reads TGCGCCAGCAGCCAGCCCTCCCTCGGTACAGATACGCAGTATTTT. It is translated as CASSQPSLGTDTQYF.

A few counts support this clonotype. This chain links TRBV12-3 or TRBV12-4 with TRBJ2-1, with D uncertain. The CDR3 extends over 14 amino acids. V dropped 1 base and J dropped 8 bases, with 12 bases sitting between them. The CDR3 sequence: CASSLDRVGDEQFF. In DNA, the CDR3 is TGTGCCAGCAGTTTAGATCGTGTTGGGGATGAGCAGTTCTTC.

A note on this clonotype: A read error may produce the germline difference seen at one junction end. This chain joins TRBV4-1 and TRBJ2-7, with 8 bases lining up with TRBD1. Per the germline V gene, CDR1 is MGHRA and CDR2 is YSYEKL. This CDR3 contains 13 residues. This CDR3 reads CAGSPQGDYEQYF. The CDR3 nucleotides are TGCGCCGGCAGCCCACAGGGGGACTACGAGCAGTACTTC.

In this sample, this clonotype turned up a few times. The chain carries TRBV13 and TRBJ2-1, with D perhaps given as TRBD1 or TRBD2 (5 bases each). The germline V and J ends were trimmed by 5 bases and 4 bases, with 18 bases remaining between them. The CDR3 sequence is 16 residues long. The germline gives CDR1 PRHDT, CDR2 FYEKMQ (reference sequence). The CDR3 spells CASSTRDGELYNEQFF. DNA of the CDR3: TGTGCCAGCAGCACACGGGACGGCGAATTATACAATGAGCAGTTCTTC.

The chain employs TRBV28 and TRBJ2-1; 9 bases match TRBD2. Germline trimming cut 6 bases from V and 5 bases from J; bases unmatched to any gene: 5. The CDR3 runs to 14 residues. Germline V gene data show CDR1 as MDHEN and CDR2 as SYDVKM. The CDR3 protein is CASRPGLADNEQFF. The CDR3 DNA sequence: TGTGCCAGCAGGCCGGGACTAGCAGACAATGAGCAGTTCTTC.

V is TRBV10-3 and J is TRBJ1-1; 7 bases fit TRBD1. Germline assignment: CDR1 ENHRY and CDR2 SYGVKD. V shed 7 bases and J 0 bases; nucleotides not matched to a gene: 5. The CDR3 sequence is 14 residues long. CDR3 sequence: CAITPTGLNTEAFF. Here the CDR3 DNA reads TGTGCCATCACCCCGACAGGGCTGAACACTGAAGCTTTCTTT.

The CDR3 loop is CASSQVSTGELFF. CDR3 nucleotides: TGTGCCAGCAGCCAAGTGTCCACCGGGGAGCTGTTTTTT. The chain carries TRBV3-1 and TRBJ2-2; D gene uncertain. V was cut by 1 base and J by 4 bases, with 4 bases left in between. Germline CDR1 reads LGHDT; CDR2 reads YNNKEL (reference sequence). The CDR3 is 13 amino acids.

The chain links TRBV5-1 to TRBJ2-3, with a weak D call TRBD2 (5 bases). Germline V gives CDR1 SGHRS, CDR2 YFSETQ. The CDR3 has 16 amino acids. V lost 4 bases, J lost 1 base, and 16 bases lay in between. The CDR3 DNA is TGCGCCAGCAGCCCCGAGGTCCTGGGAGGCACAGATACGCAGTATTTT. Amino acids: CASSPEVLGGTDTQYF.

The rearrangement uses TRBV20-1 and TRBJ1-5; D is unclear. The CDR3 is made up of 13 amino acids. CDR1 and CDR2 (germline): DFQATT, SNEGSKA (reference sequence). V gave up 6 bases and J gave up 6 bases, with 15 bases separating them. The CDR3 spells CSARKRDCQPQHF. Written as DNA, the CDR3 is TGCAGTGCGAGAAAAAGGGATTGTCAGCCCCAGCATTTT.

This clonotype appeared a few times. CDR3 residues: CSVVPRDTEAFF. The CDR3 coding sequence is TGCAGCGTTGTGCCAAGGGACACTGAAGCTTTCTTT. The chain combines TRBV29-1 with TRBJ1-1, with unresolved D. CDR1 SQVTM and CDR2 ANQGSEA come from the germline V gene. Trimming stripped 4 bases from V and 3 bases from J, with 9 bases between. There are 12 residues in the CDR3.

Details on this clonotype: One end of the junction is discordant with germline, which a read error may explain. The chain uses TRBV20-1 and TRBJ2-5; tentatively, D is TRBD2 (7 bases). Germline V gene lookup returns CDR1 DFQATT and CDR2 SNEGSKA (reference sequence). This CDR3 has 17 residues. CDR3 amino acids: CCARERLGGALRETQYF. The CDR3 nucleotides are TGCTGTGCTAGAGAAAGACTTGGGGGGGCCCTCCGGGAGACCCAGTACTTC.

This clonotype has only a few counts. The V gene is TRBV4-1, the J gene TRBJ1-5; D gene unclear. V lost 4 bases, J lost 1 base, and 14 bases lay in between. CDR3 size: 16 residues. Germline V gene lookup returns CDR1 MGHRA and CDR2 YSYEKL. CDR3 in amino acids: CASSPKGTRSNQPQHF. The CDR3 DNA follows: TGCGCCAGCAGCCCTAAAGGAACCCGGAGCAATCAGCCCCAGCATTTT.

This chain connects TRBV28 to TRBJ2-4; 8 bases match TRBD1. The V segment lost 7 bases and the J segment 5 bases; nucleotides outside the gene matches: 19. This CDR3 region has 18 residues. Per germline, CDR1 MDHEN and CDR2 SYDVKM. In DNA, the CDR3 is TGTGCCAGCAACCCTCCCAGGGGGCGCCAGGTTGGTCAAAACATTCAGTACTTC. It yields the protein CASNPPRGRQVGQNIQYF.

The genes are TRBV27 and TRBJ2-1; no firm D call. Trimming took 4 bases from V and 0 from J, leaving 10 bases between them. The germline gives CDR1 MNHEY, CDR2 SMNVEV (reference sequence). This CDR3 is 15 amino acids long. The chain's CDR3 is CASSYIESSYNEQFF. The CDR3 nucleotides are TGTGCCAGCAGTTATATTGAGAGCTCCTACAATGAGCAGTTCTTC.

Concerning this clonotype: A junction end diverges from the germline sequence, so it may reflect a read error. The chain has TRBV5-1 and TRBJ2-1, with 10 nucleotides matching TRBD1. Per the germline V gene, CDR1 is SGHRS and CDR2 is YFSETQ. The CDR3 covers 13 residues. CDR3 in amino acids: CVSSVTGGEYQFF. The CDR3 region has the DNA TGCGTCAGCAGCGTGACAGGGGGCGAGTATCAGTTCTTC. Full variable domain (remainder filled in from reference TRBV5-1 and TRBJ2-1): KAGVTQTPRYLIKTRGQQVTLSCSPISGHRSVSWYQQTPGQGLQFLFEYFSETQRNKGNFPGRFSGRQFSNSRSEMNVSTLELGDSALYLCVSSVTGGEYQFFGPGTRLTVL.

This clonotype was counted between two and nine times. The chain has TRBV20-1 and TRBJ2-3; 9 bases are a match to TRBD2. CDR1 is DFQATT, CDR2 SNEGSKA, per germline (reference sequence). J was trimmed by 6 bases and V by 2 bases; bases with no gene match: 9. The CDR3 is made up of 15 amino acids. The CDR3 here is CSARRVSGRADTQYF. The CDR3 DNA reads TGCAGTGCTAGAAGGGTTAGCGGGAGAGCTGATACGCAGTATTTT.

The chain recombines TRBV29-1 with TRBJ1-1; the D gene is possibly TRBD1 (6 bases). V was trimmed by 7 bases and J by 5 bases, leaving 23 bases between them. Germline lookup yields CDR1 SQVTM and CDR2 ANQGSEA. The CDR3 is 15 residues long. Here the CDR3 reads CSGENHFRGGTEAFF. DNA for the CDR3: TGCAGCGGCGAAAACCACTTCAGGGGAGGTACTGAAGCTTTCTTT.

The chain combines TRBV5-6 with TRBJ2-7, with D tentatively TRBD1 or TRBD2 (5 bases each). The CDR3 contains 18 residues. V was shortened by 4 bases and J by 1 base, with 24 bases between the two germline ends. CDR1 SGHDT and CDR2 YYEEEE come from the germline V gene. This chain's CDR3 is CASSQILRGGAISYEQYF. In DNA, the CDR3 is TGTGCCAGCAGCCAAATACTCCGTGGGGGAGCGATTTCCTACGAGCAGTACTTC.

The rearrangement joins TRBV27 to TRBJ1-2; possibly TRBD1 for D (6 bases). Trimming took 10 bases from V and 4 from J, leaving 25 bases between them. Per germline, CDR1 MNHEY and CDR2 SMNVEV (reference sequence). The CDR3 totals 16 residues. Written as DNA, the CDR3 is TGTGCCAACGTACCGCCTCAGGGGAAAGCTAGCTATGGCTACACCTTC. Translating gives CANVPPQGKASYGYTF.

The chain is built from TRBV4-3 and TRBJ2-1; possible D gene TRBD2, 6 bases. Trimming shortened V by 0 bases and J by 0 bases, and 15 bases separated the two germline ends. The germline V gene has CDR1 LGHNA and CDR2 YSLEER. The CDR3 runs to 18 residues. The CDR3 DNA sequence: TGCGCCAGCAGCCAAGAACTGTCGGGACTCATCTCCTACAATGAGCAGTTCTTC. It yields the protein CASSQELSGLISYNEQFF.

In this sample, this clonotype turned up a few times. CDR3 bases: TGTGCCAGCAGCCTGGGGTACCTTAAGGCTCAAGAGACCCAGTACTTC. Encoded protein: CASSLGYLKAQETQYF. The chain has TRBV7-2 and TRBJ2-5; no firm D call. V shed 5 bases and J shed 2 bases, with 18 bases lying between them. This CDR3 comprises 16 residues. The germline gives CDR1 SGHTA, CDR2 FQGNSA.

This clonotype was seen only a few times. The chain uses TRBV9 and TRBJ2-7; perhaps TRBD1 as D (5 bases). Per germline, CDR1 SGDLS and CDR2 YYNGEE. V was trimmed by 0 bases and J by 7 bases, leaving 11 bases between them. The CDR3 has 13 amino acids. CDR3 sequence (DNA): TGTGCCAGCAGCGTAGATGGACAAGGGGAGCAGTACTTC. Translation: CASSVDGQGEQYF.

The V and J genes are TRBV9 and TRBJ1-5; no reliable D call. Trimming removed 2 bases at V and 0 bases at J, with 6 bases between. Per germline, CDR1 SGDLS and CDR2 YYNGEE. This CDR3 spans 14 amino acids. The CDR3 loop reads CASSVTGSNQPQHF. In nucleotides, the CDR3 is TGTGCCAGCAGCGTGACGGGTAGCAATCAGCCCCAGCATTTT.

This clonotype was seen a handful of times. The gene calls are TRBV20-1 and TRBJ2-3, with 11 positions matching TRBD2. The germline V gene has CDR1 DFQATT and CDR2 SNEGSKA (reference sequence). V lost 2 bases, J lost 2 bases, and 3 bases stayed unmatched. CDR3 size: 15 residues. The CDR3 spells CSARRTSGYTDTQYF. The CDR3 bases are TGCAGTGCTAGACGGACTAGCGGGTACACAGATACGCAGTATTTT.

This rearrangement joins TRBV4-1 to TRBJ1-2; D might be TRBD1 (6 bases). The CDR3 has 17 residues. V was cut by 3 bases and J by 0 bases, with 17 bases left in between. Germline V gene sequence: CDR1 MGHRA, CDR2 YSYEKL. CDR3 DNA: TGCGCCAGCAGCCACGGCCTCGGACGGACAGCTAACTATGGCTACACCTTC. It yields the protein CASSHGLGRTANYGYTF.

This sequence joins TRBV2 and TRBJ1-5; D is uncertain. V dropped 0 bases and J dropped 0 bases, with 12 bases sitting between them. The length of the CDR3 is 17 residues. From germline, CDR1 is SNHLY and CDR2 FYNNEI. The CDR3 DNA is TGTGCCAGCAGTGAAGCGATAAAGGGTTATAGCAATCAGCCCCAGCATTTT. Encoded protein: CASSEAIKGYSNQPQHF.

A single count supports this clonotype. The chain employs TRBV5-6 and TRBJ2-7; 9 nucleotides align to TRBD2. The germline V gene encodes CDR1 SGHDT and CDR2 YYEEEE. J gave up 4 bases and V 4 bases, and 18 bases lay outside the gene matches. The CDR3 runs to 18 residues. Here the CDR3 reads CASSPGYRDGGRGYEQYF. The CDR3 nucleotides are TGTGCCAGCAGCCCTGGATACCGGGATGGCGGGAGGGGGTACGAGCAGTACTTC.